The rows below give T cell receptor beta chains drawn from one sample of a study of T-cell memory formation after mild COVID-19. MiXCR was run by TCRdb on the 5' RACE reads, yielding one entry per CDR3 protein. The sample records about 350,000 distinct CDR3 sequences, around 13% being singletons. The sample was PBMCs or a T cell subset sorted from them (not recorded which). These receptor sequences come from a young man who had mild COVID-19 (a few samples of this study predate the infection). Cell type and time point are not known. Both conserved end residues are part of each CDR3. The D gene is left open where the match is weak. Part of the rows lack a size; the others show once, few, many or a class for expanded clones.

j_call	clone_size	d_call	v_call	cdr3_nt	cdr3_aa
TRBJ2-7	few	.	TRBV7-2	TGTGCCAGCAGCTTAATCGTGAGCGTCGAGCAGTACTTC	CASSLIVSVEQYF
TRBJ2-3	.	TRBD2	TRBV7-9	TGTGCCACCGCCGCGGGACTAGCGGGGCGCACAGATACGCAGTATTTT	CATAAGLAGRTDTQYF
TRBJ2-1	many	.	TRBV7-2	TGTGCCAGCAGTCAAGACAGCATGATAGGGCAGTTCTTC	CASSQDSMIGQFF
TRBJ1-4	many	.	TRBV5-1	TGCGCCAGCAGCTTTCAGGGAGGAGGCGAAAAACTGTTTTTT	CASSFQGGGEKLFF
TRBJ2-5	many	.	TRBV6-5	TGTGCCAGCAGTTACTCGAACAGGCAAGAGACCCAGTACTTC	CASSYSNRQETQYF
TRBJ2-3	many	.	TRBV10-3	TGTGCCATCAGTGAGTCCAGGGCAGATACGCAGTATTTT	CAISESRADTQYF
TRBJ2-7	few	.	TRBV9	TGTGCCAGCAGCGTAGCAGGGGTTGCCTACGAGCAGTACTTC	CASSVAGVAYEQYF
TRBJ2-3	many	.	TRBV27	TGTGCCAGCAGTTTAACCGGGATTAGCACAGATACGCAGTATTTT	CASSLTGISTDTQYF
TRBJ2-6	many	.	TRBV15	TGTGCCACCAGCAGAGATCTAGGGGACTCTGGGGCCAACGTCCTGACTTTC	CATSRDLGDSGANVLTF
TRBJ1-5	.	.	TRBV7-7	TGTGCCAGCAGCTTAGATGCGCGTCAGCCCCAGCATTTT	CASSLDARQPQHF
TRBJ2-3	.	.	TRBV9	TGTGCCAGCAGCGTAGGTGGCGACACAGATACGCAGTATTTT	CASSVGGDTDTQYF
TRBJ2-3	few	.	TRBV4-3	TGCGCCAGCAGGAACAACAAGGGGGGCACAGATACGCAGTATTTT	CASRNNKGGTDTQYF
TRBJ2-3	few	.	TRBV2	TGTGCCAGCAGACCCCAAGGCAGGGGCACAGATACGCAGTATTTT	CASRPQGRGTDTQYF
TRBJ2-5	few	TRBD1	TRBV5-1	TGCGCCAGCCGAAGAGACGGGACAGAGAAAGAGACCCAGTACTTC	CASRRDGTEKETQYF
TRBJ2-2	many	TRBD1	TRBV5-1	TGCGCCAGCAGCGCCGGGGACAGTAACGCCGGGGAGCTGTTTTTT	CASSAGDSNAGELFF
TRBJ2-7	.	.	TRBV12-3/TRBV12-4	TGTGCCAGCAGTTTGATGCCCTACGAGCAGTACTTC	CASSLMPYEQYF
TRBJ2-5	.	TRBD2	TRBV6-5	TGTGCCAGCACGTCTCCACAGACTAGCGGGGGGACCCAGTACTTC	CASTSPQTSGGTQYF
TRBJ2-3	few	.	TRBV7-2	TGTGCCAGCAGCCTCAGGTGGCGGACAGCAGATACGCAGTATTTT	CASSLRWRTADTQYF
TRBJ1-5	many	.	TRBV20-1	TGCAGTGCTAGTACAGCAGCGAGCCCTATTTGGCCCCAGCATTTT	CSASTAASPIWPQHF
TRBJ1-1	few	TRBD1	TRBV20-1	TGCAGTGCTCGACCGGGACAGGGGAACACTGAAGCTTTCTTT	CSARPGQGNTEAFF
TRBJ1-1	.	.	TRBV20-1	TGCACGACTGGGAGGGGCACTGAAGCTTTCTTT	CTTGRGTEAFF
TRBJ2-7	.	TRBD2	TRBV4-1	TGCGCCAGCAGCCAAGATTGGGGGGGAAGCTCCTACGAGCAGTACTTC	CASSQDWGGSSYEQYF
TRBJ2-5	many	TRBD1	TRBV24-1	TGTGCCACCAGTGATGCCCCCCCTACAGGGGACCAAGAGACCCAGTACTTC	CATSDAPPTGDQETQYF
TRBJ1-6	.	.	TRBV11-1	TGTGCCAGCAGCACCAGAGCGGCTTATTCACCCCTCCACTTT	CASSTRAAYSPLHF
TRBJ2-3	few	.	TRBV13	TGTGCCAGCAGCTTACCGAAAGATACGCAGTATTTT	CASSLPKDTQYF
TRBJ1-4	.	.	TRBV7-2	TGTGCCAGCAGCAAACAGGGTTCAACTAATGAAAAACTGTTTTTT	CASSKQGSTNEKLFF
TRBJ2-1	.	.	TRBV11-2	TGTGCCAGCAGCTTAGTTGCGATCCAGTTCTTC	CASSLVAIQFF
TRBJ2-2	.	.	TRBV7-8	TGTGCCAGCAGCGCGGACGCCTGGAACACCGGGGAGCTGTTTTTT	CASSADAWNTGELFF
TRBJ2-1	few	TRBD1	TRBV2	TGTGCCAGCAGGGGGACAGGCTTTTACAATGAGCAGTTCTTC	CASRGTGFYNEQFF
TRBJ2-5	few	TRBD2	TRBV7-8	TGTGCCAGCAGCGTGAATAGCGGGGAAGAGACCCAGTACTTC	CASSVNSGEETQYF
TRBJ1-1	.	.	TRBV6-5	TGTGCCAGCAGTTCCGTGGCTGCAGGGAACACTGAAGCTTTCTTT	CASSSVAAGNTEAFF